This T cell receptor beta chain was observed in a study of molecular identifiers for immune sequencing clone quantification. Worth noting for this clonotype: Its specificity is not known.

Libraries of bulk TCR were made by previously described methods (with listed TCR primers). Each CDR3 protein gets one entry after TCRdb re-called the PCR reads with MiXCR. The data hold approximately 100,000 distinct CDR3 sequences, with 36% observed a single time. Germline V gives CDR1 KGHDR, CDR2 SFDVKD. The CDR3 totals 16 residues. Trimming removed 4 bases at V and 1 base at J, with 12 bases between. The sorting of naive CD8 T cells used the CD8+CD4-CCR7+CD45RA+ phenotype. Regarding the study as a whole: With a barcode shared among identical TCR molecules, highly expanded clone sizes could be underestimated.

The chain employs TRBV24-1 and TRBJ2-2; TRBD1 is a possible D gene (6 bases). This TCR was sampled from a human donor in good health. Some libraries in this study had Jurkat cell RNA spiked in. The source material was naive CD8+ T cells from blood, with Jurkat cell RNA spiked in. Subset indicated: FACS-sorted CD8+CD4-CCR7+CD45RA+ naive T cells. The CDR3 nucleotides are TGTGCCACCAGTGACCCCGCGACAGGGAACACCGGGGAGCTGTTTTTT. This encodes CATSDPATGNTGELFF.